The rows below give T cell receptor beta chains drawn from one sample of a study of blood T cell repertoires in COVID-19. The assay was immunoSEQ multiplex PCR, and TCRdb's table has in-frame clones only and misses some. The sample contains 250,000 to 300,000 clones, roughly 86% of which appear only once. Sequenced input: PBMCs or T cells enriched from blood (not recorded which). The receptor source for this set is a woman in her 50s who had been exposed to COVID-19. The CDR3 runs from the conserved cysteine through the conserved F or W. The D gene is left open where the match is weak. Clone size is shown for a subset of rows, as once, few, many or a class of expanded clone.

J gene: TRBJ2-7
V gene: TRBV5-4
clone size: .
D gene: .
CDR3 protein: CASSLALSLEQYF
CDR3 DNA: TGTGCCAGCAGCTTGGCCTTGAGTCTCGAGCAGTACTTC

J gene: TRBJ1-1
V gene: TRBV28
clone size: .
D gene: .
CDR3 protein: CASSLGWREGEAFF
CDR3 DNA: TGTGCCAGCAGTTTAGGGTGGAGGGAGGGGGAAGCTTTCTTT

J gene: TRBJ1-2
V gene: TRBV19
clone size: .
D gene: .
CDR3 protein: CASSIDLTVNYGYTF
CDR3 DNA: TGTGCCAGTAGTATAGATCTCACAGTGAACTATGGCTACACCTTC

J gene: TRBJ1-5
V gene: TRBV6-5
clone size: .
D gene: .
CDR3 protein: CASRKQGYSNQPQHF
CDR3 DNA: TGTGCCAGCAGAAAACAGGGTTATAGCAATCAGCCCCAGCATTTT

J gene: TRBJ1-3
V gene: TRBV9
clone size: .
D gene: .
CDR3 protein: CASSVEAHSGNTIYF
CDR3 DNA: TGTGCCAGCAGCGTAGAAGCTCACTCTGGAAACACCATATATTTT

J gene: TRBJ2-2
V gene: TRBV5-5
clone size: .
D gene: TRBD1
CDR3 protein: CASSPGHRGRTGELFF
CDR3 DNA: TGTGCCAGCAGCCCTGGACATAGGGGGCGGACCGGGGAGCTGTTTTTT

J gene: TRBJ1-1
V gene: TRBV4-2
clone size: .
D gene: .
CDR3 protein: CASSQDVGANTEAFF
CDR3 DNA: TGTGCCAGCAGCCAAGATGTTGGGGCCAACACTGAAGCTTTCTTT

J gene: TRBJ2-5
V gene: TRBV6-5
clone size: .
D gene: TRBD2
CDR3 protein: CASSYQRGGQETQYF
CDR3 DNA: TGTGCCAGCAGTTACCAGCGGGGGGGCCAAGAGACCCAGTACTTC

J gene: TRBJ1-6
V gene: TRBV2
clone size: .
D gene: .
CDR3 protein: CASSRGSAYNSPLHF
CDR3 DNA: TGTGCCAGCAGTCGAGGGTCTGCCTATAATTCACCCCTCCACTTT

J gene: TRBJ2-3
V gene: TRBV5-4
clone size: .
D gene: TRBD2
CDR3 protein: CASSFRGGGHDTQYF
CDR3 DNA: TGTGCCAGCAGCTTCCGGGGCGGGGGTCATGATACGCAGTATTTT

J gene: TRBJ2-2
V gene: TRBV7-9
clone size: .
D gene: .
CDR3 protein: CASSLVVGGQSNTGELFF
CDR3 DNA: TGTGCCAGCAGCTTAGTAGTTGGAGGACAGTCGAACACCGGGGAGCTGTTTTTT

J gene: TRBJ2-1
V gene: TRBV28
clone size: .
D gene: .
CDR3 protein: CASSFPQSSYNEQFF
CDR3 DNA: TGTGCCAGCAGTTTTCCACAGAGCTCCTACAATGAGCAGTTCTTC

J gene: TRBJ1-2
V gene: TRBV28
clone size: once
D gene: .
CDR3 protein: CASRADGYTF
CDR3 DNA: TGTGCCAGCAGGGCCGATGGCTACACCTTC

J gene: TRBJ2-5
V gene: TRBV28
clone size: .
D gene: TRBD1
CDR3 protein: CASRVATGGEFYETQYF
CDR3 DNA: TGTGCCAGCCGAGTCGCGACAGGGGGCGAATTTTATGAGACCCAGTACTTC

J gene: TRBJ2-2
V gene: TRBV5-1
clone size: .
D gene: .
CDR3 protein: CASSYGQNTGELFF
CDR3 DNA: TGCGCCAGCAGCTACGGACAGAACACCGGGGAGCTGTTTTTT

J gene: TRBJ2-7
V gene: TRBV3-1/TRBV3-2
clone size: few
D gene: .
CDR3 protein: CASSPLPSAGLEQYF
CDR3 DNA: TGTGCCAGCAGCCCCTTACCATCGGCGGGCTTAGAGCAGTACTTC

J gene: TRBJ1-5
V gene: TRBV2
clone size: once
D gene: .
CDR3 protein: CASSVSRDQPQHF
CDR3 DNA: TGTGCCAGCAGTGTGAGCCGGGATCAGCCCCAGCATTTT

J gene: TRBJ2-7
V gene: TRBV5-1
clone size: .
D gene: TRBD1
CDR3 protein: CASSSTTGKIAYEQYF
CDR3 DNA: TGCGCCAGCAGCTCCACGACAGGGAAGATTGCCTACGAGCAGTACTTC

J gene: TRBJ2-3
V gene: TRBV15
clone size: .
D gene: TRBD2
CDR3 protein: CATSRGSRGLAGEDTQYF
CDR3 DNA: TGTGCCACCAGCAGAGGTTCCCGGGGACTAGCGGGGGAAGATACGCAGTATTTT

J gene: TRBJ2-2
V gene: TRBV5-1
clone size: .
D gene: .
CDR3 protein: CASSSDTNTGELFF
CDR3 DNA: TGCGCCAGCAGCTCGGACACGAACACCGGGGAGCTGTTTTTT

J gene: TRBJ1-4
V gene: TRBV4-1
clone size: .
D gene: .
CDR3 protein: CASSQVGTSYEKLFF
CDR3 DNA: TGCGCCAGCAGCCAAGTCGGGACATCTTATGAAAAACTGTTTTTT

J gene: TRBJ2-3
V gene: TRBV28
clone size: .
D gene: TRBD2
CDR3 protein: CASSPNSRGGRTDTQYF
CDR3 DNA: TGTGCCAGCAGTCCTAACTCCCGGGGGGGCCGCACAGATACGCAGTATTTT

J gene: TRBJ1-2
V gene: TRBV9
clone size: .
D gene: .
CDR3 protein: CASSGYDYLGGYTF
CDR3 DNA: TGTGCCAGCAGCGGATACGATTATCTGGGCGGCTACACCTTC

J gene: TRBJ2-1
V gene: TRBV7-9
clone size: .
D gene: .
CDR3 protein: CASSLGVGINEQFF
CDR3 DNA: TGTGCCAGCAGCTTAGGAGTTGGTATTAATGAGCAGTTCTTC

J gene: TRBJ2-1
V gene: TRBV7-2
clone size: .
D gene: TRBD2
CDR3 protein: CASSSWTSGGAINEQFF
CDR3 DNA: TGTGCCAGCAGCTCGTGGACTAGCGGGGGGGCCATAAATGAGCAGTTCTTC

J gene: TRBJ1-3
V gene: TRBV6-1
clone size: many
D gene: .
CDR3 protein: CASSEIVYSGNTIYF
CDR3 DNA: TGTGCCAGCAGTGAAATAGTATACTCTGGAAACACCATATATTTT

J gene: TRBJ1-4
V gene: TRBV18
clone size: .
D gene: .
CDR3 protein: CASYGQLATNEKLFF
CDR3 DNA: TGTGCCAGCTACGGACAGCTTGCAACTAATGAAAAACTGTTTTTT

J gene: TRBJ1-4
V gene: TRBV19
clone size: .
D gene: TRBD1
CDR3 protein: CASSATLRQGSANEKLFF
CDR3 DNA: TGTGCCAGTAGTGCGACCTTGAGACAGGGTAGTGCTAATGAAAAACTGTTTTTT

J gene: TRBJ1-4
V gene: TRBV21-1
clone size: once
D gene: .
CDR3 protein: CARTTRTRAATNEKLFF
CDR3 DNA: TGTGCCAGAACAACGAGGACTCGGGCTGCAACTAATGAAAAACTGTTTTTT

J gene: TRBJ1-4
V gene: TRBV6-5
clone size: once
D gene: TRBD1
CDR3 protein: CASSYREGGREKLFF
CDR3 DNA: TGTGCCAGCAGTTATCGGGAAGGGGGCCGGGAAAAACTGTTTTTT

J gene: TRBJ1-2
V gene: TRBV5-4
clone size: .
D gene: .
CDR3 protein: CASSLGTANYGYTF
CDR3 DNA: TGTGCCAGCAGCTTGGGGACAGCTAACTATGGCTACACCTTC

J gene: TRBJ2-4
V gene: TRBV28
clone size: .
D gene: .
CDR3 protein: CASSLSGTLAKNIQYF
CDR3 DNA: TGTGCCAGCAGTTTAAGCGGGACACTAGCCAAAAACATTCAGTACTTC

J gene: TRBJ1-2
V gene: TRBV28
clone size: .
D gene: .
CDR3 protein: CASREGARGYGYTF
CDR3 DNA: TGTGCCAGCAGGGAGGGAGCTCGCGGCTATGGCTACACCTTC

J gene: TRBJ2-1
V gene: TRBV4-1
clone size: .
D gene: .
CDR3 protein: CASSQDLRSGQSSYNEQFF
CDR3 DNA: TGCGCCAGCAGCCAAGATCTCCGGAGCGGACAGAGCTCCTACAATGAGCAGTTCTTC

J gene: TRBJ2-3
V gene: TRBV6-2/TRBV6-3
clone size: few
D gene: .
CDR3 protein: CASSPGGPADTQYF
CDR3 DNA: TGTGCCAGCAGTCCAGGGGGGCCGGCAGATACGCAGTATTTT

J gene: TRBJ1-2
V gene: TRBV29-1
clone size: .
D gene: .
CDR3 protein: CSVEARRANYGYTF
CDR3 DNA: TGCAGCGTTGAGGCGAGGAGGGCTAACTATGGCTACACCTTC

J gene: TRBJ1-2
V gene: TRBV19
clone size: .
D gene: .
CDR3 protein: CASSPQTGPYGYTF
CDR3 DNA: TGTGCCAGTAGTCCACAGACAGGACCCTATGGCTACACCTTC

J gene: TRBJ1-6
V gene: TRBV9
clone size: .
D gene: .
CDR3 protein: CASSVGANSPLHF
CDR3 DNA: TGTGCCAGCAGCGTAGGGGCTAATTCACCCCTCCACTTT

J gene: TRBJ2-2
V gene: TRBV11-2
clone size: few
D gene: TRBD2
CDR3 protein: CASSSSASGVTGELFF
CDR3 DNA: TGTGCCAGCAGCAGTTCAGCTAGCGGGGTAACCGGGGAGCTGTTTTTT

J gene: TRBJ2-1
V gene: TRBV7-9
clone size: .
D gene: .
CDR3 protein: CASSLLEVDEQFF
CDR3 DNA: TGTGCCAGCAGCTTACTAGAAGTCGATGAGCAGTTCTTC

J gene: TRBJ2-1
V gene: TRBV21-1
clone size: once
D gene: .
CDR3 protein: CASSPRGDPSSEQFF
CDR3 DNA: TGTGCCAGCAGCCCGCGGGGGGACCCGTCTTCGGAACAGTTCTTC

J gene: TRBJ2-3
V gene: TRBV10-3
clone size: .
D gene: TRBD2
CDR3 protein: CAISVGLALDTQYF
CDR3 DNA: TGTGCCATCAGTGTAGGACTAGCCTTAGATACGCAGTATTTT

J gene: TRBJ2-2
V gene: TRBV5-4
clone size: once
D gene: .
CDR3 protein: CASSLYLGGGTGELFF
CDR3 DNA: TGTGCCAGCAGCTTGTATTTGGGAGGGGGAACCGGGGAGCTGTTTTTT

J gene: TRBJ1-1
V gene: TRBV6-5
clone size: .
D gene: .
CDR3 protein: CASSYMRQKNTEAFF
CDR3 DNA: TGTGCCAGCAGTTATATGCGACAGAAAAACACTGAAGCTTTCTTT

J gene: TRBJ2-5
V gene: TRBV7-9
clone size: .
D gene: .
CDR3 protein: CASSLDRAEKTQYF
CDR3 DNA: TGTGCCAGCAGCTTAGACCGCGCTGAAAAGACCCAGTACTTC